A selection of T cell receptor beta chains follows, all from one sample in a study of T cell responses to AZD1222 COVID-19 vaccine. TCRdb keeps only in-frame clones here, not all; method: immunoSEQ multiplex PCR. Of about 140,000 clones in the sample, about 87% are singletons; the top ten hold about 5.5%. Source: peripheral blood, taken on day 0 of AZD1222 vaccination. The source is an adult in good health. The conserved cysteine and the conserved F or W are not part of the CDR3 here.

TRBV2,ASRYTGAGNTIY
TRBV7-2,ASSWVQGSNQPQH
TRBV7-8,ASSSDRTGGGYGYT
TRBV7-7,ASSLNRVQETQY
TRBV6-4,ASSVLASSSYNEQF
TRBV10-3,AISVRGLADAGELF
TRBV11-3,ASSSAGLSSYEQY
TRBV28,ASMVGTGGRNEQF
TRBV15,ATSRGNTDTQY
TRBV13,ASSLKPGIGDEQF
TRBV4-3,ASSQDSDYNEQF
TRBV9,ASSVGDGTYEQY
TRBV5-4,ASSLAPQGYT
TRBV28,ASSPPRTGNYGYT
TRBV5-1,ASSLEGVVYPNQPQH
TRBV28,ASSLGQGAQPQH
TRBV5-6,ASSLVQGSITGELF
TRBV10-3,AISEDGGPLREGYT
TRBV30,AWFQGGSYNEQF
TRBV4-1,ASSQEPSVGRIGTIY
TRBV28,ASSIGVGRGTQPQH
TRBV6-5,ASSSFSGGTAYEQY
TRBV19,ASSNDRVNTEAF
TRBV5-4,ASSSIGQGNRNEQY
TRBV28,ASSVTGGNEKLF
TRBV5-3,ARSPLDSAQETQY
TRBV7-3,ASSLQVGQGRDYGYT
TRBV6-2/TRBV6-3,ASSHEHKRYEQY
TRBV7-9,ASSLNRVFATNEKLF
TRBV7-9,ASSPEQGFTEAF
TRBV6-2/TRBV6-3,ASSYFPHRGENTEAF
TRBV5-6,ASSLGTYEQY
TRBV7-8,ASSLPLNTEAF
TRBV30,AWTQAFYYEQY
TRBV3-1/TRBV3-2,ASNHYEQY
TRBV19,ASRRGSSGNTIY
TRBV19,ATVASGRAGEQF
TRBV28,ASSLGRESRALTYEQY
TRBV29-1,SGTGGARNTEAF
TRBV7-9,ASSLNEGSNTEAF
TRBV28,ASSGTLSQETQY
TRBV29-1,SVDPTGFRTEAF
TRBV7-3,ASSLIGLAGDPPDTQY
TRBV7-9,ASSHPGAAGNTIY
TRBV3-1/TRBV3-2,ASSPPIT
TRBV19,ASSIDPMPSFEQF
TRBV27,ASSRTHPGPGGDTQY
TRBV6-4,ASSVLAGGGYNEQF
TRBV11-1,ASSPRRGSSYNEQF
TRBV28,ASRGGRWNQPQH
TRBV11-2,ASSFGSLGAYEQY
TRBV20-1,SASRQGNQPQH
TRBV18,ASSVSTSRNTGELF
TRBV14,ASSQRRQGRYNEQF
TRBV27,ASSLPEGQYYGYT
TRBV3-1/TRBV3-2,ASSEREGLQETQY
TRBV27,ASSFRGAGYEGYT
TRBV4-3,ASSQQWTGTSYEQY
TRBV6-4,ASSGGRDRWNGYEQY